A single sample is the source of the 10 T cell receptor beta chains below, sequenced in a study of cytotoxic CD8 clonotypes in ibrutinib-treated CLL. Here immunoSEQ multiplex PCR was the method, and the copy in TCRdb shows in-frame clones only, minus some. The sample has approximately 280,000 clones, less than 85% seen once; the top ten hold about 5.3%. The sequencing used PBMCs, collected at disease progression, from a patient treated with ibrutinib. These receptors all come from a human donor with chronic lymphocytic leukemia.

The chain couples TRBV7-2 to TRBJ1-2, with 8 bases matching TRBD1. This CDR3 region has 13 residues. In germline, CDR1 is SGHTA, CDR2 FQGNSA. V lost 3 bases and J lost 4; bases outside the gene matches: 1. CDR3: CASSFGTGYGYTF. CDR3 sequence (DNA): TGTGCCAGCAGCTTCGGGACAGGCTATGGCTACACCTTC.

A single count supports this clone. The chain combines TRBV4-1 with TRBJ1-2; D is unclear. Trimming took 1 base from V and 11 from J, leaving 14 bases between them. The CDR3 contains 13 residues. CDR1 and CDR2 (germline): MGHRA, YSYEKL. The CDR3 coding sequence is TGCGCCAGCAGCCAAGTGTCCCTTGTGGGGTACACCTTC. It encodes CASSQVSLVGYTF.

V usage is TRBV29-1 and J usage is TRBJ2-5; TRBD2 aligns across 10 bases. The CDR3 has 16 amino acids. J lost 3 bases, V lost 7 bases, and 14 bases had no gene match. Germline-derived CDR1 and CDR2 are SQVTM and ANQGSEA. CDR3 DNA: TGCAGCGCCTATCAACACCGAACTAGCGGGAAAGAGACCCAGTACTTC. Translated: CSAYQHRTSGKETQYF.

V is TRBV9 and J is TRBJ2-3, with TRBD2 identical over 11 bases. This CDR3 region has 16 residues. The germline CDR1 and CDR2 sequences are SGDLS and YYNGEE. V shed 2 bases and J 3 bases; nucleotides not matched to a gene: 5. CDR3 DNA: TGTGCCAGCAGCGTCCAGACTAGCGGGAAGACAGATACGCAGTATTTT. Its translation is CASSVQTSGKTDTQYF.

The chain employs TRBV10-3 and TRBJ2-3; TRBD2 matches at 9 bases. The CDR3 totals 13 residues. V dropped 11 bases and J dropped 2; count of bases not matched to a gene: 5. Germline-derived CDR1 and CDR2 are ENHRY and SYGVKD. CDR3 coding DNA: TGTGCCGTCCGACTAGCGGACACAGATACGCAGTATTTT. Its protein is CAVRLADTDTQYF.

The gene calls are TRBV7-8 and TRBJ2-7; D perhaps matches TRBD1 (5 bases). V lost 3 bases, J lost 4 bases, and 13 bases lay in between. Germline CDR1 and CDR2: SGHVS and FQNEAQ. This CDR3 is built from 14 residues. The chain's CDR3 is CASSFRQIPYEQYF. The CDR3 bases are TGTGCCAGCAGCTTTCGACAGATCCCTTACGAGCAGTACTTC.

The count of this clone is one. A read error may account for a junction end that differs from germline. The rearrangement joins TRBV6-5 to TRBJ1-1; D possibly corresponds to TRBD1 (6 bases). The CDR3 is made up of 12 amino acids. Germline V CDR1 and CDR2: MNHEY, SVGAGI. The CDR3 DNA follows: TGTGCCAGCAGTTACAATTCCGGACAGCAGCTCTTT. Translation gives CASSYNSGQQLF.

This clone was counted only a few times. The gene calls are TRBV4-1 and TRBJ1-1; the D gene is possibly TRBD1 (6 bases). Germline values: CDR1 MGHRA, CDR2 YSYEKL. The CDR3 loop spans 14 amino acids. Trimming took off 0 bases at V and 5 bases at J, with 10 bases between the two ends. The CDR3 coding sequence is TGCGCCAGCAGCCAAGAAGTACAGGGTACTGAAGCTTTCTTT. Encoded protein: CASSQEVQGTEAFF.

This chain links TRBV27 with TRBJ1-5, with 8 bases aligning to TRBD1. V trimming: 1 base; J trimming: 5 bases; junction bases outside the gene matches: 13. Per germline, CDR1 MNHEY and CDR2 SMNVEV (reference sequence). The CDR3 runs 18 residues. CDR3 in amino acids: CASSLYTGGAIPHQPQHF. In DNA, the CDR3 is TGTGCCAGCAGTTTATATACAGGGGGAGCCATCCCACATCAGCCCCAGCATTTT.

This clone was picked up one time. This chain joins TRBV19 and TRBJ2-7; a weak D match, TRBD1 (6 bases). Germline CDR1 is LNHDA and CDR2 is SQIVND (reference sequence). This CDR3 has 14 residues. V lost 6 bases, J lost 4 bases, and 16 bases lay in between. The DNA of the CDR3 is TGTGCCAGTAGGGCCCGGACAGACTTTTACGAGCAGTACTTC. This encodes CASRARTDFYEQYF.